This entry is about one TCR beta chain. Per the study methods: Amplifying reference gene primers gave estimates of nucleated cell counts. TCRdb's table, derived via immunoSEQ multiplex PCR, lists solely in-frame clones and lacks some. D and trimming come from the DNA, and the V and J calls and clone size come from that table. This sample has tens of thousands of clones, with about 75% found just once. This sample was taken from a study of blood T cell repertoires in COVID-19. Overall study context: Acute and convalescent COVID-19 samples came from the United States, Italy and Spain. T cells, B-cell-depleted T cells, or PBMCs provided the cDNA or gDNA that served as material.

V lost 0 bases and J lost 4; bases outside the gene matches: 5. This CDR3 comprises 17 residues. From germline, CDR1 is WSHSY and CDR2 SAAADI. The chain combines TRBV10-2 with TRBJ2-3; 12 nucleotides match TRBD2. The sequence was obtained from a man between 65 and 85 years old with active or convalescent COVID-19. Input material: peripheral blood. CDR3 DNA: TGCGCCAGCAGTGAGTCTATGACTAGCGGGGGCGCAGATACGCAGTATTTT. It specifies CASSESMTSGGADTQYF.